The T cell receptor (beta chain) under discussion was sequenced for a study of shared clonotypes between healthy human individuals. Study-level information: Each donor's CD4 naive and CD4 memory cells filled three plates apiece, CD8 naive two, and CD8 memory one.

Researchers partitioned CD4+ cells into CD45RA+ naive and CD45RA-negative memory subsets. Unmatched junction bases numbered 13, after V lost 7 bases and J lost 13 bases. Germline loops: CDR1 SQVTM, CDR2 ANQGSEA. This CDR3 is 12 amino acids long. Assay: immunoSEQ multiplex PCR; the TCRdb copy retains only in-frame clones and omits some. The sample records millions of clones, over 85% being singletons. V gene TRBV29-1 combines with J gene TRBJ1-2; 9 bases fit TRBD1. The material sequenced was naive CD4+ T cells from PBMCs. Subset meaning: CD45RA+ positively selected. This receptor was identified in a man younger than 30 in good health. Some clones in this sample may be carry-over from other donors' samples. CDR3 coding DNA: TGCAGCGGGGGGGGACAGGGCATGAAAAGCACCTTC. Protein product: CSGGGQGMKSTF. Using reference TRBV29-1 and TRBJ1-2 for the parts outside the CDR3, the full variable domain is SAVISQKPSRDICQRGTSLTIQCQVDSQVTMMFWYRQQPGQSLTLIATANQGSEATYESGFVIDKFPISRPNLTFSTLTVSNMSPEDSSIYLCSGGGQGMKSTFGSGTRLTVV.